These 19 T cell receptor beta chains were sequenced from one sample in a study of T-cell reconstitution after alpha-beta-depleted transplantation in children. Unique molecular identifiers were built into the TCRbeta library. TCRdb fed the PCR reads into MiXCR, producing one record per CDR3 protein. The data contain 130,000 to 150,000 distinct CDR3 sequences, 8.8% of them singletons. Sequenced here: PBMCs, mostly from graft donor cells, sampled 180 days after TCRalphabeta/CD19-depleted stem cell transplant. These receptors were obtained from a female patient aged 2-15 years who had a stem cell transplant for congenital amegakaryocytic thrombocytopenia, so the T cells may come from the graft donor.

With respect to this clonotype: A read error may explain this, as a much larger clone is one base away. The V call is TRBV29-1, the J call TRBJ1-2, with D uncertain. Germline V gives CDR1 SQVTM, CDR2 ANQGSEA. This CDR3 region has 14 residues. V dropped 4 bases and J dropped 1 base, with 13 bases sitting between them. The CDR3 loop reads CSVATSPLNYGYTF. CDR3 DNA: TGCAGCGTTGCGACATCTCCCCTTAACTATGGCTACACCTTC.

This clonotype was observed at least ten times. The chain carries TRBV28 and TRBJ2-7; TRBD1 matches at 7 bases. The CDR3 has 14 amino acids. V trimming: 7 bases; J trimming: 2 bases; junction bases outside the gene matches: 8. Germline CDR1 and CDR2: MDHEN and SYDVKM. CDR3 sequence (DNA): TGTGCCAGCACCCAAGACGGGACAGCCTACGAGCAGTACTTC. Its translation: CASTQDGTAYEQYF.

This clonotype was seen repeatedly, ten times or more. DNA of the CDR3: TGTGCCAGCTCATCCTCGGACACTGAAGCTTTCTTT. This encodes CASSSSDTEAFF. The chain employs TRBV12-3 or TRBV12-4 and TRBJ1-1; D call uncertain. Deletions cut 8 bases from V and 3 bases from J, with 10 bases between. The CDR3 is made up of 12 amino acids.

This clonotype occurred many times. The chain combines TRBV6-2 or TRBV6-3 with TRBJ1-1; the D is unclear. The CDR3 length is 14 residues. CDR1 and CDR2 (germline): MNHEY, SVGEGT. The germline V and J ends were trimmed by 5 bases and 7 bases, with 17 bases remaining between them. CDR3 in DNA: TGTGCCAGCAGTAATCAACGCCCCACGAGTGAAGCTTTCTTT. This codes for CASSNQRPTSEAFF.

This clonotype was picked up many times. J is TRBJ2-5 and V is TRBV7-9; possibly TRBD2 for D (5 bases). V was cut by 4 bases and J by 10 bases, with 13 bases left in between. Looked up from germline, CDR1 is SEHNR and CDR2 is FQNEAQ (reference sequence). The CDR3 totals 12 residues. The CDR3 is CASSSSRGFQYF. The CDR3 nucleotides are TGTGCCAGCAGCTCTTCTCGGGGTTTCCAGTACTTC. The variable domain in full, completed from reference TRBV7-9 and TRBJ2-5, reads DTGVSQNPRHKITKRGQNVTFRCDPISEHNRLYWYRQTLGQGPEFLTYFQNEAQLEKSRLLSDRFSAERPKGSFSTLEIQRTEQGDSAMYLCASSSSRGFQYFGPGTRLLVL.

This clonotype was seen repeatedly, ten times or more. The chain couples TRBV20-1 to TRBJ2-3; 10 nucleotides agree with TRBD2. Germline V CDR1 and CDR2: DFQATT, SNEGSKA (reference sequence). This CDR3 has 14 residues. The V and J ends lost 3 bases and 6 bases, in that order; junction bases with no gene match: 6. The CDR3 sequence is CSARGTSGTDTQYF. In DNA, the CDR3 is TGCAGTGCTAGGGGCACTAGCGGGACTGATACGCAGTATTTT.

This clonotype was recorded at least ten times. The chain uses TRBV10-3 and TRBJ2-3, with TRBD1 matching over 7 bases. V gave up 9 bases and J gave up 2 bases; unmatched junction bases: 8. This CDR3 comprises 14 residues. From germline, CDR1 is ENHRY and CDR2 SYGVKD. CDR3 in DNA: TGTGCCATACACAGGGGAGCCACCACAGATACGCAGTATTTT. This encodes CAIHRGATTDTQYF.

This clonotype is judged medium-sized. J is TRBJ2-3 and V is TRBV20-1, with 9 bases identical to TRBD2. Germline V gene data show CDR1 as DFQATT and CDR2 as SNEGSKA (reference sequence). V lost 5 bases and J lost 2; bases outside the gene matches: 5. The length of the CDR3 is 14 residues. CDR3 loop: CSARTSANTDTQYF. The CDR3 DNA reads TGCAGTGCTCGGACTAGCGCAAACACAGATACGCAGTATTTT.

This clonotype turned up a few times. This chain joins TRBV12-3 or TRBV12-4 and TRBJ1-4, with D possibly being TRBD1 (6 bases). The V gene lost 5 bases and the J gene lost 4 bases, with 14 bases spanning the gap. The CDR3 loop spans 15 amino acids. The CDR3 nucleotides read TGTGCCAGCAGTGTCCGGGGGGCGGGTAATGAAAAACTGTTTTTT. This codes for CASSVRGAGNEKLFF.

Ten or more counts support this clonotype. V gene TRBV10-3 combines with J gene TRBJ1-5, with D possibly TRBD1 on 5 matching bases. Germline CDR1 ENHRY, CDR2 SYGVKD. V lost 6 bases, J lost 3 bases, and 12 bases lay in between. The CDR3 contains 14 residues. The CDR3 coding sequence is TGTGCCATCAGCCGCGACAGAAACAATCAGCCCCAGCATTTT. This sequence encodes CAISRDRNNQPQHF.

This clonotype came up many times. The V call is TRBV20-1, the J call TRBJ2-7; the D is unclear. This CDR3 has 15 amino acids. Germline V gene sequence: CDR1 DFQATT, CDR2 SNEGSKA (reference sequence). With 0 bases removed from V and 3 bases from J, the gap between germline ends came to 15 bases. This CDR3 reads CSARDPQALGYEQYF. CDR3 DNA sequence: TGCAGTGCTAGAGATCCCCAGGCCCTAGGCTACGAGCAGTACTTC.

This clonotype showed up just a few times. The V gene is TRBV7-3, the J gene TRBJ2-5, with 15 bases matching TRBD2. V dropped 2 bases and J dropped 4; count of bases not matched to a gene: 2. CDR1 is SGHTA, CDR2 FQGTGA, per germline. The CDR3 is 16 amino acids. This CDR3 reads CASSLLGLAGGETQYF. Written as DNA, the CDR3 is TGTGCCAGCAGCTTACTGGGACTAGCGGGAGGAGAGACCCAGTACTTC.

This clonotype was detected only a few times. The rearrangement joins TRBV7-2 to TRBJ1-2; D uncertain. CDR3 size: 14 residues. Trimming took off 1 base at V and 4 bases at J, with 10 bases between the two ends. Looked up from germline, CDR1 is SGHTA and CDR2 is FQGNSA. CDR3 coding DNA: TGTGCCAGCAGCTTAGGCCCAGCCACCTATGGCTACACCTTC. It codes for CASSLGPATYGYTF.

The rearrangement uses TRBV20-1 and TRBJ2-2; tentative D call: TRBD1 (6 bases). The germline V gene encodes CDR1 DFQATT and CDR2 SNEGSKA (reference sequence). The CDR3 spans 20 residues. V was pared by 4 bases and J by 0 bases, with 27 bases between. CDR3 DNA sequence: TGCAGTGCTATGCCGGGACAAGCAGGGGCTATGTTCGCGAACACCGGGGAGCTGTTTTTT. This gives the protein CSAMPGQAGAMFANTGELFF.

This clonotype appeared many times. The rearrangement uses TRBV20-1 and TRBJ2-7, with D hard to call. CDR1 and CDR2 (germline): DFQATT, SNEGSKA (reference sequence). The CDR3 is 11 amino acids. Trimming took 0 bases from V and 3 from J, leaving 3 bases between them. The DNA for the CDR3 is TGCAGTGCTAGAGAAGGCTACGAGCAGTACTTC. Its protein is CSAREGYEQYF.

This clonotype occurred many times. The rearrangement joins TRBV7-2 to TRBJ2-3; TRBD2 agrees at 8 bases. Trimming at V came to 4 bases and at J to 5 bases, leaving 14 bases not matched to a gene. CDR3 length: 17 residues. The germline V gene has CDR1 SGHTA and CDR2 FQGNSA. In DNA form, the CDR3 reads TGTGCCAGCAGCTCTGGGGGCAGCGGGAGCGTAGAAGATACGCAGTATTTT. Its translation is CASSSGGSGSVEDTQYF.

The chain recombines TRBV27 with TRBJ1-5; 9 bases line up with TRBD1. Trimming cost V 8 bases and J 0 bases; bases outside gene matches: 17. This CDR3 is 19 amino acids long. Germline lookup yields CDR1 MNHEY and CDR2 SMNVEV (reference sequence). Here the CDR3 DNA reads TGTGCCAGCGTATCTCCTGACGGGACAGGGAAGGATAGCAATCAGCCCCAGCATTTT. Translating it yields CASVSPDGTGKDSNQPQHF.

This clonotype has a count of ten or more. The V and J genes are TRBV11-2 and TRBJ2-2, with 7 bases that match TRBD2. The CDR3 loop spans 19 amino acids. Germline CDR1 SGHAT, CDR2 FQNNGV. The V and J ends lost 2 bases and 6 bases, in that order; junction bases with no gene match: 18. CDR3 in DNA: TGTGCCAGCAGCTTAAAGGGCTTGGGAGGGAATCCGAATCCCGGGGAGCTGTTTTTT. Residues: CASSLKGLGGNPNPGELFF.

At least ten counts were recorded for this clonotype. This chain uses TRBV7-2 with TRBJ2-3, with TRBD2 matching 9 bases. V dropped 1 base and J dropped 4; count of bases not matched to a gene: 3. The CDR3 spans 15 residues. Per the germline V gene, CDR1 is SGHTA and CDR2 is FQGNSA. The CDR3 region has the DNA TGTGCCAGCAGCTTAGACCTAGCGGGGTCAGATACGCAGTATTTT. As protein: CASSLDLAGSDTQYF.